These T cell receptor beta chains were read from a single sample in a study of T cells in narcolepsy. Data came from immunoSEQ multiplex PCR; TCRdb stores just in-frame clones and leaves some out. Of roughly 17,000 clones in the sample, over 60% were seen once. The sequenced material came from CD45RA- memory CD8+ T cells from PBMCs. Every receptor here comes from a human donor with narcolepsy. Each CDR3 is given with its conserved first and last residue. The order of the fields is CDR3 length, clone size, D gene, V gene, J gene, CDR3 protein, CDR3 DNA. The D gene is left open where the match is weak. For some rows the clone size is stated as once, few or many, or as a class when expanded; others skip it.

>12|few|.|TRBV7-9|TRBJ1-5
CASSFQSQPQHF
TGTGCCAGCAGCTTCCAAAGTCAGCCCCAGCATTTT
>13|.|.|TRBV11-2|TRBJ2-7
CASSLGRDGEQYF
TGTGCCAGCAGCTTAGGCAGGGACGGGGAGCAGTACTTC
>14|.|TRBD1|TRBV28|TRBJ2-7
CASSTDRGRNEQYF
TGTGCCAGCAGTACGGACAGGGGGCGGAACGAGCAGTACTTC
>14|.|TRBD2|TRBV11-2|TRBJ2-7
CASSPGTSGYEQYF
TGTGCCAGCAGCCCCGGGACTAGCGGCTACGAGCAGTACTTC
>15|.|.|TRBV6-5|TRBJ1-1
CASSYNLGQNTEAFF
TGTGCCAGCAGTTACAACCTGGGACAGAACACTGAAGCTTTCTTT
>11|once|.|TRBV27|TRBJ1-2
CAGGGSGSYTF
TGTGCCGGCGGTGGCAGCGGTTCCTACACCTTC
>16|.|TRBD2|TRBV5-6|TRBJ2-3
CASSPRGSGRADTQYF
TGTGCCAGCAGCCCCCGTGGTAGCGGGAGAGCAGATACGCAGTATTTT
>12|.|.|TRBV11-3|TRBJ2-7
CASSSDGYEQYF
TGTGCCAGCAGCTCTGACGGATACGAGCAGTACTTC
>13|.|.|TRBV2|TRBJ2-7
CASSDRQGIEQYF
TGTGCCAGCAGTGATAGGCAGGGAATCGAGCAGTACTTC
>13|.|.|TRBV27|TRBJ2-5
CASRRDTIGDQYF
TGTGCCAGCAGACGCGACACGATAGGAGACCAGTACTTC
>13|few|.|TRBV6-5|TRBJ2-7
CASKYGSSYEQYF
TGTGCCAGCAAGTACGGGAGCTCCTACGAGCAGTACTTC
>15|.|TRBD1|TRBV9|TRBJ1-1
CASSVNRQGDTEAFF
TGTGCCAGCAGCGTAAACCGGCAGGGGGACACTGAAGCTTTCTTT
>14|.|.|TRBV5-6|TRBJ1-5
CASSVLYSNQPQHF
TGTGCCAGCAGCGTCCTCTATAGCAATCAGCCCCAGCATTTT